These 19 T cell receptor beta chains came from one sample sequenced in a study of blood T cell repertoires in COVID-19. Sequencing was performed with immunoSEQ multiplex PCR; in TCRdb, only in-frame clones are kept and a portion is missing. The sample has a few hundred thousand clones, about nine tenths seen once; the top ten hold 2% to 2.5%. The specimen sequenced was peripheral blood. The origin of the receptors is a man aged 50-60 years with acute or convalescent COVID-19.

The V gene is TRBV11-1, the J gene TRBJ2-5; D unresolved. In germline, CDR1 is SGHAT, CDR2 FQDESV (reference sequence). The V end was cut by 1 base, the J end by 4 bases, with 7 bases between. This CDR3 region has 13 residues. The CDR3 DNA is TGTGCCAGCAGCTTAGGCCTAGGAGAGACCCAGTACTTC. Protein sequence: CASSLGLGETQYF.

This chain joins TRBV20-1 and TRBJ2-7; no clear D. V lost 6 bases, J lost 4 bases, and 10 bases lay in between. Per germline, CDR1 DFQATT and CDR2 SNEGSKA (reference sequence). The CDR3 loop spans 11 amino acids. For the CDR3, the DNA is TGCAGTGCCTTACTCCTATACGAGCAGTACTTC. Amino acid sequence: CSALLLYEQYF.

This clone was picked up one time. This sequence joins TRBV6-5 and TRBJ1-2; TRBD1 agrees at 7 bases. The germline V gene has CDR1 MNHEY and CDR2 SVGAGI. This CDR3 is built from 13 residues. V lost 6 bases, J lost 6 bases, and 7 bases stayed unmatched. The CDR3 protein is CASSATGKDGYTF. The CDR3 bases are TGTGCCAGCAGCGCGACAGGGAAGGATGGCTACACCTTC.

CDR3 in amino acids: CASTEPSGVLGVGTQYF. The DNA for the CDR3 is TGTGCCAGCACCGAGCCTAGCGGGGTCCTGGGGGTCGGTACGCAGTATTTT. V and J are TRBV27 and TRBJ2-3; 9 bases align to TRBD2. After removal of 7 bases from V and 8 bases from J, the junction contained 19 bases not matched to a gene. In germline, CDR1 is MNHEY, CDR2 SMNVEV (reference sequence). CDR3 length: 17 residues.

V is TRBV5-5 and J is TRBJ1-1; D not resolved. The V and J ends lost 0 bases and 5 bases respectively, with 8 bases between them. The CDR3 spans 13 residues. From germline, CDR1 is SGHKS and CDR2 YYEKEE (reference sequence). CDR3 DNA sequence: TGTGCCAGCAGCTTGGACGGTGATACTGAAGCTTTCTTT. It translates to CASSLDGDTEAFF.

The CDR3 DNA reads TGTGCCAGCAGTCCCCTAGCGGGGGGATACACAGATACGCAGTATTTT. Its translation is CASSPLAGGYTDTQYF. J is TRBJ2-3 and V is TRBV27; 11 positions match TRBD2. Germline V gene lookup returns CDR1 MNHEY and CDR2 SMNVEV (reference sequence). The CDR3 sequence is 16 residues long. The V gene end was trimmed by 5 bases and the J gene end by 2 bases; junction bases not matched to a gene: 6.

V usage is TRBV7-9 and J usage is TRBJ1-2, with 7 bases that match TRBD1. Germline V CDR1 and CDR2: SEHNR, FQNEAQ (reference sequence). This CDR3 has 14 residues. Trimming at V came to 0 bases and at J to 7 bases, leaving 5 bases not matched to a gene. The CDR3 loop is CASSLADRVGGYTF. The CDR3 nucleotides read TGTGCCAGCAGCTTAGCCGACAGGGTCGGTGGCTACACCTTC.

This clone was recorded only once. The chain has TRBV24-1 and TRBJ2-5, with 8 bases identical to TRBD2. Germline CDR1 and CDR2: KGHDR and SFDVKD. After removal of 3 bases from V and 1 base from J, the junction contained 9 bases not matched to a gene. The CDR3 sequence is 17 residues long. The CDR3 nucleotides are TGTGCCACCAGTGATCGGAAGATAGCGGGGACCCAAGAGACCCAGTACTTC. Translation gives CATSDRKIAGTQETQYF.

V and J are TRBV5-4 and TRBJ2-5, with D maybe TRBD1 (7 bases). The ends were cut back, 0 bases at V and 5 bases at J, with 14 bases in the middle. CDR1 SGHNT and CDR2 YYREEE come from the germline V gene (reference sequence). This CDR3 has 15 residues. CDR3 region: CASSLADREVETQYF. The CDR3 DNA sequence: TGTGCCAGCAGCTTGGCCGACAGGGAGGTGGAGACCCAGTACTTC.

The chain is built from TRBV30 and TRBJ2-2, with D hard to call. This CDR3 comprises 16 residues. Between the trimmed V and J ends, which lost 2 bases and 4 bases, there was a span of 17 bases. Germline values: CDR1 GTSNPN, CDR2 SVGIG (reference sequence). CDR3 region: CAWSSTPGYFTGELFF. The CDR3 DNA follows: TGTGCCTGGAGTTCGACCCCAGGATATTTCACCGGGGAGCTGTTTTTT.

In nucleotides, the CDR3 is TGTGCCAGCAGCGACTCGTCAAGCGGAACAGATACGCAGTATTTT. It is translated as CASSDSSSGTDTQYF. This sequence joins TRBV9 and TRBJ2-3, with D perhaps TRBD2 (5 bases). The CDR3 loop spans 15 amino acids. V gave up 3 bases and J gave up 3 bases, with 14 bases separating them. Germline-derived CDR1 and CDR2 are SGDLS and YYNGEE.

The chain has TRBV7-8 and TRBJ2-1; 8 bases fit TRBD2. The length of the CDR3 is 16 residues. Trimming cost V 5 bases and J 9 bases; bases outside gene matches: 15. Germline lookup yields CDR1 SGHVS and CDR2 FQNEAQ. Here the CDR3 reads CASSLRGGRADGEQFF. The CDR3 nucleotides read TGTGCCAGCAGCCTCCGGGGGGGCAGGGCGGATGGTGAGCAGTTCTTC.

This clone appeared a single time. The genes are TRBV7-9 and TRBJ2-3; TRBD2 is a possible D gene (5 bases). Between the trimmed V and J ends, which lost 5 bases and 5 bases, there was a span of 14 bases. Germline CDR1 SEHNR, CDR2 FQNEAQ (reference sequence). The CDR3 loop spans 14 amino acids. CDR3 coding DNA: TGTGCCAGCAGCCGGAGCGGAGAGGGAGATACGCAGTATTTT. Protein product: CASSRSGEGDTQYF. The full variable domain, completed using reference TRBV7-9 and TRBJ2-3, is DTGVSQNPRHKITKRGQNVTFRCDPISEHNRLYWYRQTLGQGPEFLTYFQNEAQLEKSRLLSDRFSAERPKGSFSTLEIQRTEQGDSAMYLCASSRSGEGDTQYFGPGTRLTVL.

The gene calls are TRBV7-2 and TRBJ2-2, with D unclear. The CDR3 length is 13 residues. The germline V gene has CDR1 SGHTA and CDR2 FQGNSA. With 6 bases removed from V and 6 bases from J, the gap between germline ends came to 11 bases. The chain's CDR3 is CASSLNPAGELFF. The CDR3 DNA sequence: TGTGCCAGCAGTCTTAACCCAGCCGGGGAGCTGTTTTTT.

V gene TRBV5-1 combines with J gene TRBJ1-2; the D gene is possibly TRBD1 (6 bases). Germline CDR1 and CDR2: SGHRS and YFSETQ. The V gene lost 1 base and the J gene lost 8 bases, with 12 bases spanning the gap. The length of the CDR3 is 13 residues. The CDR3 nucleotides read TGCGCCAGCAGCTTGTTTACAGGGAACGGCTACACCTTC. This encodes CASSLFTGNGYTF.

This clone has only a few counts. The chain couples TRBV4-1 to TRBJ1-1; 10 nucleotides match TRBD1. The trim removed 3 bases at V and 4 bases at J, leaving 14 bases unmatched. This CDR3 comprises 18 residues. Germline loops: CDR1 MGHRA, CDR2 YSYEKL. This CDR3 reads CASSQGSIVRDRGTEAFF. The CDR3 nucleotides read TGCGCCAGCAGCCAGGGATCGATCGTTCGGGACAGGGGCACTGAAGCTTTCTTT.

The CDR3 sequence: CAWKRTGELFF. DNA of the CDR3: TGTGCCTGGAAGAGGACCGGGGAGCTGTTTTTT. The genes are TRBV30 and TRBJ2-2; D is unclear. The CDR3 runs 11 residues. V was clipped by 4 bases and J by 5 bases, with 5 bases between them. Germline V gene lookup returns CDR1 GTSNPN and CDR2 SVGIG (reference sequence). The full variable domain, its missing parts supplied by reference TRBV30 and TRBJ2-2, is SQTIHQWPATLVQPVGSPLSLECTVEGTSNPNLYWYRQAAGRGLQLLFYSVGIGQISSEVPQNLSASRPQDRQFILSSKKLLLSDSGFYLCAWKRTGELFFGEGSRLTVL.

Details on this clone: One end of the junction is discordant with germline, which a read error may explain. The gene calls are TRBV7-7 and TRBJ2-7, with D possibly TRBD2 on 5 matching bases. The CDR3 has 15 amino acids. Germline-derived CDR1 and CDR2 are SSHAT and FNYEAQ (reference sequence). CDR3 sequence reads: CASSLAEGVPYEQYF. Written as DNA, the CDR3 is TGTGCTAGCAGCTTAGCCGAGGGAGTCCCCTACGAGCAGTACTTC. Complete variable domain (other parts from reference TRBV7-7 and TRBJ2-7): GAGVSQSPRYKVTKRGQDVTLRCDPISSHATLYWYQQALGQGPEFLTYFNYEAQPDKSGLPSDRFSAERPEGSISTLTIQRTEQRDSAMYRCASSLAEGVPYEQYFGPGTRLTVT.

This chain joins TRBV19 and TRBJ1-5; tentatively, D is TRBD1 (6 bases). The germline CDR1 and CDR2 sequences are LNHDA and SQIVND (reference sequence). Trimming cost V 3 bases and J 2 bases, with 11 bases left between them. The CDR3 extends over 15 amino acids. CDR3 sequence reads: CASSIWGLGNQPQHF. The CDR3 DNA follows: TGTGCCAGTAGTATTTGGGGGCTGGGCAATCAGCCCCAGCATTTT.